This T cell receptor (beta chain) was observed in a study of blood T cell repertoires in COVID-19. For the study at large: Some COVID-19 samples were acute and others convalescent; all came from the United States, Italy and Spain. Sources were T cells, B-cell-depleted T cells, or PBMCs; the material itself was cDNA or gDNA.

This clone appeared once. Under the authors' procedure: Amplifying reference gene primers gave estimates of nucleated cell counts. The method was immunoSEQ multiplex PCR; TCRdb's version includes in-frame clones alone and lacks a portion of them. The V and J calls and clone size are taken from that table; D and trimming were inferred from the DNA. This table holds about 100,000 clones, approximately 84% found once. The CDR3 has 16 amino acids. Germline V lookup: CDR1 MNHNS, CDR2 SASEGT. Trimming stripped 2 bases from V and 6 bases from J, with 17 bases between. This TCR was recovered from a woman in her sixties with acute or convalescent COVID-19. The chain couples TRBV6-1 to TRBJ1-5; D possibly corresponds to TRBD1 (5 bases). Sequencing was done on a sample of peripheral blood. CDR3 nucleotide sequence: TGTGCCAGCAGTGAATATCCTGGCAGGGTCGGTCAGCCCCAGCATTTT. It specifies CASSEYPGRVGQPQHF.